Described below is a single T cell receptor (beta chain) sequence and its context. The data belong to a study of blood T cell repertoires in COVID-19. Turning to the study itself: The United States, Italy and Spain supplied acute and convalescent COVID-19 samples. The cDNA or gDNA used as material had been derived from T cells, B-cell-depleted T cells, or PBMCs.

Authors' methods: Researchers report that nucleated cell counts were estimated from reference gene primer amplification. Using immunoSEQ multiplex PCR, the repertoire was profiled, and TCRdb retains in-frame clones only, with some absent. D and trimming were read from the DNA, whereas the V and J calls and clone size are those reported in that table. Here the sample spans approximately 150,000 clones, approximately 87% being singletons. V was pared by 2 bases and J by 6 bases, with 2 bases of the junction left unmatched. Per germline, CDR1 SGHRS and CDR2 YFSETQ. The CDR3 is made up of 14 amino acids.

The TCR comes from a woman aged 45 to 65 with active or convalescent COVID-19. The rearrangement joins TRBV5-1 to TRBJ1-2; 12 bases match TRBD1. Sequencing input: peripheral blood. CDR3 in DNA: TGCGCCAGCAGCTTAGGGACAGGGGGCCATGGCTACACCTTC. Its protein is CASSLGTGGHGYTF.